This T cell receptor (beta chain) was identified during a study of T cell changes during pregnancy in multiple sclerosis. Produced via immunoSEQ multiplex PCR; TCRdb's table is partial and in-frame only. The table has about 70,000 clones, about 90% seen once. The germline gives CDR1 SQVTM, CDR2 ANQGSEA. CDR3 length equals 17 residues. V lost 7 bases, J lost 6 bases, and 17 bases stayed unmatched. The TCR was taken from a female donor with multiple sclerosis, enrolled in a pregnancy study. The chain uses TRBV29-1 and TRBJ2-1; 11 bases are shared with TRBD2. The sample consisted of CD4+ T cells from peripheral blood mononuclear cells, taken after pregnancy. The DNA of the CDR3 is TGCAGCGGGATGGCGGGGTACGGGCTAGCGGGAGGCAATGAGCAGTTCTTC. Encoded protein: CSGMAGYGLAGGNEQFF.